Following are 21 T cell receptor beta chains from one sample sequenced in a study of response to subunit inactivated influenza vaccine. From the RT-PCR reads, TCRdb called clonotypes with MiXCR, one entry per CDR3 protein. The data contain about 500,000 distinct CDR3 sequences, more than 15% of them seen just once; the ten biggest clones take up approximately 3%. This material consisted of CD4+ T cells sorted from PBMCs, taken roughly 24 months after vaccination. These TCRs come from a man in his fifties or sixties who received an inactivated influenza vaccine.

This rearrangement joins TRBV6-1 to TRBJ1-2, with D possibly matching TRBD1 (5 bases). Germline V gene sequence: CDR1 MNHNS, CDR2 SASEGT. With 3 bases removed from V and 4 bases from J, the gap between germline ends came to 15 bases. This CDR3 has 15 residues. CDR3 protein: CASSDLVGPAYGYTF. As DNA, the CDR3 is TGTGCCAGCAGTGATCTCGTGGGGCCAGCCTATGGCTACACCTTC.

This clonotype was detected only a few times. V is TRBV24-1 and J is TRBJ2-3; 11 nucleotides agree with TRBD2. The trim removed 7 bases at V and 3 bases at J, leaving 8 bases unmatched. This CDR3 is built from 16 residues. Germline CDR1 and CDR2: KGHDR and SFDVKD. In DNA, the CDR3 is TGTGCCACCAGCGACCACGGGACTAGCGGAACAGATACGCAGTATTTT. Translated: CATSDHGTSGTDTQYF.

There are a few counts of this clonotype. The chain couples TRBV12-3 or TRBV12-4 to TRBJ1-2; perhaps TRBD1 as D (5 bases). This CDR3 spans 15 amino acids. V dropped 2 bases and J dropped 6 bases, with 16 bases sitting between them. CDR3 sequence (DNA): TGTGCCAGCAGTTTAAGGCAGGGAGGTTTAGATGGCTACACCTTC. Translating gives CASSLRQGGLDGYTF.

This clonotype was picked up a small number of times. J is TRBJ2-6 and V is TRBV20-1; D gene ambiguous. Deletions cut 5 bases from V and 0 bases from J, with 8 bases between. Germline lookup yields CDR1 DFQATT and CDR2 SNEGSKA (reference sequence). The CDR3 consists of 14 residues. CDR3 region: CSAGPTSGANVLTF. CDR3 in DNA: TGCAGTGCTGGGCCAACCTCTGGGGCCAACGTCCTGACTTTC.

The chain carries TRBV6-1 and TRBJ2-1; 7 bases fit TRBD1. The CDR3 length is 14 residues. J lost 4 bases, V lost 4 bases, and 4 bases had no gene match. CDR1 and CDR2 from the germline V gene are MNHNS and SASEGT. CDR3 amino acids: CASSVGTAYNEQFF. The CDR3 DNA sequence: TGTGCCAGCAGTGTTGGGACAGCATACAATGAGCAGTTCTTC.

There are many counts of this clonotype. The chain employs TRBV2 and TRBJ2-2; no definite D call. V lost 8 bases, J lost 5 bases, and 3 bases lay in between. The CDR3 extends over 10 amino acids. Germline V gene lookup returns CDR1 SNHLY and CDR2 FYNNEI. The CDR3 loop is CASGTGELFF. The CDR3 DNA reads TGTGCCAGCGGGACCGGGGAGCTGTTTTTT.

This chain joins TRBV29-1 and TRBJ2-7; TRBD1 aligns across 9 bases. CDR1 is SQVTM, CDR2 ANQGSEA, per germline. V lost 4 bases, J lost 3 bases, and 7 bases stayed unmatched. This CDR3 comprises 14 residues. CDR3 bases: TGCAGCGTTGGGACCGGGACAGGGAACTACGAGCAGTACTTC. It codes for CSVGTGTGNYEQYF.

This clonotype was detected many times. The chain couples TRBV20-1 to TRBJ1-2; D is undetermined. This CDR3 is 15 amino acids long. CDR1 and CDR2 (germline): DFQATT, SNEGSKA (reference sequence). CDR3 nucleotides: TGCGCCCCTGCCCAGGCCTCCGTCCCAAACTATGGCTACACCTTC. Its protein is CAPAQASVPNYGYTF.

V gene TRBV6-5 combines with J gene TRBJ2-5; 10 bases align to TRBD1. Germline assignment: CDR1 MNHEY and CDR2 SVGAGI. The CDR3 spans 16 residues. J was trimmed by 5 bases and V by 0 bases; bases with no gene match: 6. The DNA of the CDR3 is TGTGCCAGCAGTTACTCCGGACAGGGGGGATGGGAGACCCAGTACTTC. Its translation: CASSYSGQGGWETQYF.

Ten or more counts support this clonotype. The CDR3 sequence: CASSPTADNEAFF. The CDR3 nucleotides read TGCGCCAGCAGCCCGACCGCCGACAATGAAGCTTTCTTT. This rearrangement joins TRBV5-1 to TRBJ1-1; D remains ambiguous. Trimming removed 4 bases from V and 7 bases from J, with 14 bases in between. The CDR3 is 13 residues long. CDR1 and CDR2 (germline): SGHRS, YFSETQ.

In this sample, this clonotype turned up a few times. V gene TRBV11-2 combines with J gene TRBJ2-5; the D gene is possibly TRBD2 (5 bases). The length of the CDR3 is 14 residues. V was pared by 4 bases and J by 6 bases, with 15 bases between. The germline gives CDR1 SGHAT, CDR2 FQNNGV. This chain's CDR3 is CASSSTDYSQTQYF. The DNA for the CDR3 is TGTGCCAGCAGCTCGACCGACTATTCGCAGACCCAGTACTTC.

V usage is TRBV7-2 and J usage is TRBJ1-4, with D maybe TRBD1 (5 bases). The germline CDR1 and CDR2 sequences are SGHTA and FQGNSA. V lost 4 bases, J lost 10 bases, and 10 bases lay in between. The CDR3 is made up of 12 amino acids. In DNA, the CDR3 is TGTGCCAGCAGCTCTAGGGGTGGAAAACTGTTTTTT. Residues: CASSSRGGKLFF.

This sequence joins TRBV6-2 or TRBV6-3 and TRBJ2-7; D is unclear. The CDR3 runs 16 residues. Deletions cut 6 bases from V and 4 bases from J, with 22 bases between. Germline V lookup: CDR1 MNHEY, CDR2 SVGEGT. CDR3 in amino acids: CASRTTAPGQRYEQYF. The CDR3 DNA reads as TGTGCCAGCAGAACCACGGCCCCCGGGCAACGATACGAGCAGTACTTC.

A few counts support this clonotype. The chain has TRBV6-2 or TRBV6-3 and TRBJ1-5; tentatively, D is TRBD1 (6 bases). V was shortened by 2 bases and J by 0 bases, with 17 bases between the two germline ends. This CDR3 spans 18 amino acids. In germline, CDR1 is MNHEY, CDR2 SVGEGT. CDR3 bases: TGTGCCAGCAGTTACGCGGGACGGACAGTTAATAGCAATCAGCCCCAGCATTTT. Its translation: CASSYAGRTVNSNQPQHF.

This clonotype was observed a handful of times. The rearrangement joins TRBV29-1 to TRBJ1-1; D not resolved. Germline V lookup: CDR1 SQVTM, CDR2 ANQGSEA. V lost 4 bases to trimming and J lost 5 bases, with 23 bases between them. This CDR3 has 16 amino acids. The CDR3, as DNA: TGCAGCGTTGGCCTCTCCACACATCTAAAAGGGACTGAAGCTTTCTTT. It is translated as CSVGLSTHLKGTEAFF.

This clonotype came up many times. The CDR3 loop is CAISRTLDRGLIYEQYF. The CDR3 bases are TGTGCCATCAGTCGGACCTTAGACAGGGGCCTTATCTACGAGCAGTACTTC. J is TRBJ2-7 and V is TRBV10-3, with 8 positions matching TRBD1. V dropped 5 bases and J dropped 3; count of bases not matched to a gene: 15. Per germline, CDR1 ENHRY and CDR2 SYGVKD. The CDR3 loop spans 17 amino acids.

This clonotype was counted between two and nine times. The chain has TRBV9 and TRBJ2-1, with 9 bases identical to TRBD2. With 0 bases clipped from V and 5 bases from J, the junction kept 9 bases outside the gene matches. The CDR3 totals 17 residues. The germline V gene has CDR1 SGDLS and CDR2 YYNGEE. CDR3: CASSVVGREGFHNEQFF. CDR3 in DNA: TGTGCCAGCAGCGTAGTGGGGCGGGAGGGATTCCACAATGAGCAGTTCTTC.

This chain joins TRBV7-2 and TRBJ2-3; D remains ambiguous. Germline-derived CDR1 and CDR2 are SGHTA and FQGNSA. The V and J ends lost 0 bases and 1 base respectively, with 11 bases between them. This CDR3 comprises 16 residues. CDR3 region: CASSLARGAGTDTQYF. In DNA form, the CDR3 reads TGTGCCAGCAGCTTAGCCCGAGGCGCGGGCACAGATACGCAGTATTTT.

This clonotype was seen only a few times. The CDR3 nucleotides are TGTGCCAGCAGTCCCTGGAAGGGCTACCAAGAGACCCAGTACTTC. This codes for CASSPWKGYQETQYF. The chain employs TRBV28 and TRBJ2-5; D is ambiguous. V gave up 5 bases and J gave up 0 bases, with 13 bases separating them. The CDR3 consists of 15 residues. The germline V gene encodes CDR1 MDHEN and CDR2 SYDVKM.

This clonotype was counted many times. This chain uses TRBV20-1 with TRBJ1-4, with D unresolved. CDR1 is DFQATT and CDR2 is SNEGSKA in the germline V gene (reference sequence). This CDR3 has 13 residues. Trimming cost V 2 bases and J 8 bases, with 12 bases left between them. The CDR3 is CSARRSSKEKLFF. The CDR3 region has the DNA TGCAGTGCTAGACGATCCTCCAAGGAAAAACTGTTTTTT.

This clonotype was seen a few times. The genes are TRBV20-1 and TRBJ2-3; D possibly corresponds to TRBD2 (5 bases). V was shortened by 6 bases and J by 4 bases, with 20 bases between the two germline ends. Germline V gene data show CDR1 as DFQATT and CDR2 as SNEGSKA (reference sequence). The CDR3 has 15 amino acids. For the CDR3, the DNA is TGCAGTGCCAACAAACGGCCCGGGGTACCAGATACGCAGTATTTT. This sequence encodes CSANKRPGVPDTQYF.